Each of the 12 T cell receptor beta chains below was sequenced from the same sample in a study of technical replicates of blood from a handful of donors. Repertoires were generated with immunoSEQ multiplex PCR, while TCRdb's copy carries only in-frame clones and drops some. The sample consists of about 80,000 clones, roughly 90% of them appearing once. Sequenced: T cells isolated from PBMCs. These receptor sequences come from a human donor in good health.

CDR3 region: CASSGPREVTEAFF. The CDR3 nucleotides are TGTGCCAGCAGCGGGCCGAGAGAAGTTACTGAAGCTTTCTTT. The chain has TRBV7-8 and TRBJ1-1; no reliable D call. Trimming pared 5 bases from V and 5 bases from J, leaving 15 bases between. CDR1 is SGHVS, CDR2 FQNEAQ, per germline. The CDR3 length is 14 residues.

The V gene is TRBV27, the J gene TRBJ2-1, with 7 bases matching TRBD2. CDR1 and CDR2 from the germline V gene are MNHEY and SMNVEV (reference sequence). V trimming: 4 bases; J trimming: 2 bases; junction bases outside the gene matches: 14. CDR3 length equals 18 residues. The CDR3 here is CASSSLISGGSPYNEQFF. DNA for the CDR3: TGTGCCAGCAGTTCATTAATCAGTGGCGGGAGTCCCTACAATGAGCAGTTCTTC.

This clone was counted once. V and J are TRBV11-3 and TRBJ1-1; 11 bases align to TRBD1. The CDR3 consists of 12 residues. V was pared by 6 bases and J by 11 bases, with 5 bases of the junction left unmatched. CDR1 and CDR2 (germline): SGHNT, YENEEA. CDR3 region: CASRRTGGAAFF. The DNA for the CDR3 is TGTGCCAGCAGGCGGACAGGGGGCGCCGCTTTCTTT. Full variable domain (rest looked up from reference TRBV11-3 and TRBJ1-1): EAGVVQSPRYKIIEKKQPVAFWCNPISGHNTLYWYLQNLGQGPELLIRYENEEAVDDSQLPKDRFSAERLKGVDSTLKIQPAELGDSAVYLCASRRTGGAAFFGQGTRLTVV.

J is TRBJ1-1 and V is TRBV4-1, with 8 bases fitting TRBD1. Germline V lookup: CDR1 MGHRA, CDR2 YSYEKL. The CDR3 length is 15 residues. V gave up 0 bases and J gave up 5 bases; unmatched junction bases: 5. CDR3 nucleotides: TGCGCCAGCAGCCAAGAACCCAGGGGGCGGACTGAAGCTTTCTTT. It is translated as CASSQEPRGRTEAFF.

This chain uses TRBV9 with TRBJ2-1, with 8 bases matching TRBD2. V was pared by 0 bases and J by 8 bases, with 10 bases of the junction left unmatched. The CDR3 is 16 residues long. CDR1 and CDR2 from the germline V gene are SGDLS and YYNGEE. CDR3 nucleotides: TGTGCCAGCAGCGTAGCTGAGCGGGAGATCATCGATGAGCAGTTCTTC. Its protein product is CASSVAEREIIDEQFF.

The chain couples TRBV1 to TRBJ2-3; whether TRBD2, the table's D call, matches the DNA was not checked. TRBV1 is a pseudogene. The CDR3 covers 13 residues. The CDR3 loop is CTSSQDKTDTQYF. For the CDR3, the DNA is TGCACCAGCAGCCAAGATAAAACAGATACGCAGTATTTT.

The CDR3 here is CASRLAGGPPNEQYF. CDR3 sequence (DNA): TGTGCCAGCAGATTAGCGGGAGGGCCTCCCAACGAGCAGTACTTC. The chain employs TRBV27 and TRBJ2-7; 11 bases align to TRBD2. Per germline, CDR1 MNHEY and CDR2 SMNVEV (reference sequence). The CDR3 runs 15 residues. V shed 6 bases, J shed 5 bases, and the junction held 9 bases outside the gene matches.

This clone showed up just once. The gene calls are TRBV30 and TRBJ2-1, with a tentative D call TRBD2 (6 bases). There are 13 residues in the CDR3. Trimming removed 3 bases at V and 4 bases at J, with 10 bases between. The germline V gene has CDR1 GTSNPN and CDR2 SVGIG (reference sequence). The CDR3 DNA sequence: TGTGCCTGGAGGCGGGACCATTACAATGAGCAGTTCTTC. Translated: CAWRRDHYNEQFF.

The chain links TRBV28 to TRBJ2-2; 8 nucleotides agree with TRBD1. Germline V gene sequence: CDR1 MDHEN, CDR2 SYDVKM. V trimming: 6 bases; J trimming: 1 base; junction bases outside the gene matches: 1. The CDR3 extends over 14 amino acids. The CDR3 loop is CASRGTGNTGELFF. CDR3 DNA: TGTGCCAGCAGGGGGACAGGGAACACCGGGGAGCTGTTTTTT.

The gene calls are TRBV6-6 and TRBJ1-1, with D tentatively TRBD1 (5 bases). The V and J ends lost 5 bases and 0 bases respectively, with 13 bases between them. CDR1 and CDR2 (germline): MNHNY, SVGAGI (reference sequence). The CDR3 is made up of 15 amino acids. The CDR3 nucleotides read TGTGCCAGCAGTCGATCGACAGAAATGAACACTGAAGCTTTCTTT. Residues: CASSRSTEMNTEAFF.

This clone has a single count. J is TRBJ2-5 and V is TRBV7-3, with 7 bases that match TRBD2. Trimming took 5 bases from V and 2 from J; bases not matched to a gene: 8. Per germline, CDR1 SGHTA and CDR2 FQGTGA. This CDR3 has 15 amino acids. Here the CDR3 DNA reads TGTGCCAGCAGCCGCGCGGCGGGAGAGCAAGAGACCCAGTACTTC. It codes for CASSRAAGEQETQYF.

This clone was observed a handful of times. CDR3 protein: CASSGLAGGLYEQYF. The CDR3, as DNA: TGTGCCAGCAGTGGACTAGCGGGAGGGCTCTACGAGCAGTACTTC. This sequence joins TRBV6-1 and TRBJ2-7; 14 nucleotides match TRBD2. Germline V gene data show CDR1 as MNHNS and CDR2 as SASEGT. This CDR3 is 15 amino acids long. J lost 3 bases, V lost 4 bases, and 2 bases had no gene match.